Following are 28 T cell receptor beta chains from one sample sequenced in a study of blood T cell repertoires in COVID-19. Clones were read by immunoSEQ multiplex PCR, and TCRdb kept only the in-frame ones, dropping some. The sample has 250,000 or so clones, roughly 81% seen once. The sample comprised peripheral blood. Receptor source: a man aged 50-60 years with acute or convalescent COVID-19.

This clone occurred once. V and J are TRBV19 and TRBJ2-1, with D maybe TRBD2 (6 bases). The length of the CDR3 is 18 residues. The V end lost 7 bases, the J end lost 1 base, and 23 bases lay between the germline ends. In germline, CDR1 is LNHDA, CDR2 SQIVND (reference sequence). CDR3 amino acids: CASTRDSANGISYNEQFF. DNA of the CDR3: TGTGCCAGTACCCGGGACTCCGCGAACGGAATTTCCTACAATGAGCAGTTCTTC.

V usage is TRBV7-9 and J usage is TRBJ2-7; TRBD1 matches 8 bases. The CDR3 runs to 15 residues. V was clipped by 0 bases and J by 1 base; unmatched bases: 2. The germline V gene has CDR1 SEHNR and CDR2 FQNEAQ (reference sequence). In DNA, the CDR3 is TGTGCCAGCAGCTTAGCGACAGGGGCATCCTACGAGCAGTACTTC. Amino acid sequence: CASSLATGASYEQYF. Based on the CDR3 plus reference TRBV7-9 and TRBJ2-7, the full variable domain is DTGVSQNPRHKITKRGQNVTFRCDPISEHNRLYWYRQTLGQGPEFLTYFQNEAQLEKSRLLSDRFSAERPKGSFSTLEIQRTEQGDSAMYLCASSLATGASYEQYFGPGTRLTVT.

The chain links TRBV7-8 to TRBJ1-3, with D possibly matching TRBD1 (6 bases). CDR1 is SGHVS and CDR2 is FQNEAQ in the germline V gene. With 5 bases removed from V and 0 bases from J, the gap between germline ends came to 14 bases. This CDR3 contains 16 residues. In DNA form, the CDR3 reads TGTGCCAGCAGCCCCAGGGGTGGCAACTCTGGAAACACCATATATTTT. Protein product: CASSPRGGNSGNTIYF.

The V gene is TRBV7-8, the J gene TRBJ2-2, with D possibly being TRBD2 (7 bases). Trimming took off 0 bases at V and 1 base at J, with 12 bases between the two ends. Per the germline V gene, CDR1 is SGHVS and CDR2 is FQNEAQ. This CDR3 is built from 17 residues. The CDR3 region is CASSLAGGGLNTGELFF. The CDR3 nucleotides read TGTGCCAGCAGCTTAGCGGGCGGGGGCCTGAACACCGGGGAGCTGTTTTTT.

This rearrangement joins TRBV7-3 to TRBJ2-7, with a possible D match to TRBD1 (5 bases). This CDR3 has 13 residues. Trimming took off 4 bases at V and 4 bases at J, with 11 bases between the two ends. CDR1 SGHTA and CDR2 FQGTGA come from the germline V gene. DNA of the CDR3: TGTGCCAGCAGCTCCCTCCAGGGTTACGAGCAGTACTTC. This codes for CASSSLQGYEQYF.

In regard to this clone: Other DNA sequences within the sample encode an identical CDR3. The chain has TRBV5-1 and TRBJ1-6; the match to TRBD1 covers 10 bases. V lost 2 bases to trimming and J lost 8 bases; unmatched junction nucleotides: 4. Per the germline V gene, CDR1 is SGHRS and CDR2 is YFSETQ. The CDR3 runs 15 residues. CDR3: CASSLLGQGDSPLHF. The CDR3 DNA follows: TGCGCCAGCAGCTTACTCGGACAGGGGGATTCACCCCTCCACTTT.

The chain combines TRBV10-3 with TRBJ1-3; no clear D gene. CDR3 length: 13 amino acids. CDR1 and CDR2 (germline): ENHRY, SYGVKD. Trimming removed 4 bases from V and 1 base from J, with 5 bases in between. Written as DNA, the CDR3 is TGTGCCATCAGTGGCGGTTCTGGAAACACCATATATTTT. Amino acids: CAISGGSGNTIYF.

The chain employs TRBV19 and TRBJ2-1, with D unresolved. The V gene lost 5 bases and the J gene lost 8 bases, with 7 bases spanning the gap. The CDR3 length is 11 residues. The germline CDR1 and CDR2 sequences are LNHDA and SQIVND (reference sequence). The CDR3 DNA reads as TGTGCCAGTAGTTTTTTCGATGAGCAGTTCTTC. As protein: CASSFFDEQFF. The whole variable domain, filled in from reference TRBV19 and TRBJ2-1, reads DGGITQSPKYLFRKEGQNVTLSCEQNLNHDAMYWYRQDPGQGLRLIYYSQIVNDFQKGDIAEGYSVSREKKESFPLTVTSAQKNPTAFYLCASSFFDEQFFGPGTRLTVL.

The rearrangement uses TRBV11-1 and TRBJ1-4; TRBD1 is a possible D gene (6 bases). Germline V gene data show CDR1 as SGHAT and CDR2 as FQDESV (reference sequence). The CDR3 extends over 14 amino acids. V shed 4 bases and J shed 3 bases, with 9 bases lying between them. The CDR3 reads CASSSRTANEKLFF. For the CDR3, the DNA is TGTGCCAGCAGCTCAAGGACAGCTAATGAAAAACTGTTTTTT. Full variable domain (outside the CDR3, taken from reference TRBV11-1 and TRBJ1-4): EAEVAQSPRYKITEKSQAVAFWCDPISGHATLYWYRQILGQGPELLVQFQDESVVDDSQLPKDRFSAERLKGVDSTLKIQPAELGDSAMYLCASSSRTANEKLFFGSGTQLSVL.

The chain joins TRBV19 to TRBJ1-2, with a tentative D call TRBD1 (5 bases). Looked up from germline, CDR1 is LNHDA and CDR2 is SQIVND (reference sequence). The CDR3 covers 15 residues. Between the trimmed V and J ends, which lost 5 bases and 4 bases, there was a span of 17 bases. The CDR3 nucleotides are TGTGCCAGTAGTCCCTACCGGGGGTTCGGCTATGGCTACACCTTC. It codes for CASSPYRGFGYGYTF.

The V gene is TRBV5-1, the J gene TRBJ1-1; maybe TRBD1 (5 bases). The CDR3 is made up of 15 amino acids. The V end lost 1 base, the J end lost 0 bases, and 10 bases lay between the germline ends. Germline CDR1 reads SGHRS; CDR2 reads YFSETQ. CDR3 residues: CASSLLGLLNTEAFF. CDR3 bases: TGCGCCAGCAGCTTGTTGGGGCTCCTGAACACTGAAGCTTTCTTT.

This chain joins TRBV5-6 and TRBJ2-7; TRBD2 is a possible D gene (5 bases). Germline lookup yields CDR1 SGHDT and CDR2 YYEEEE. V gave up 2 bases and J gave up 2 bases, with 11 bases separating them. CDR3 length: 14 residues. Written as DNA, the CDR3 is TGTGCCAGCAGCTTTGTAGGGAGTGCCTACGAGCAGTACTTC. As protein: CASSFVGSAYEQYF.

V gene TRBV10-3 combines with J gene TRBJ1-2; 9 bases agree with TRBD1. V lost 2 bases and J lost 8; bases outside the gene matches: 15. Looked up from germline, CDR1 is ENHRY and CDR2 is SYGVKD. The CDR3 has 17 residues. DNA of the CDR3: TGTGCCATCAGTGAGCGAAACGAAGCGGGACAGGGCGGGGGCTACACCTTC. Translated, it gives CAISERNEAGQGGGYTF.

V is TRBV15 and J is TRBJ1-1; TRBD1 is a possible D gene (6 bases). The V gene lost 2 bases and the J gene lost 2 bases, with 9 bases spanning the gap. The germline V gene encodes CDR1 LNHNV and CDR2 YYDKDF (reference sequence). The CDR3 covers 14 residues. The CDR3: CATSRLRGNTEAFF. The DNA for the CDR3 is TGTGCCACCAGCAGACTCAGGGGAAACACTGAAGCTTTCTTT.

This clone has just one count. The rearrangement joins TRBV7-9 to TRBJ1-2; 7 bases align to TRBD1. The CDR3 consists of 13 residues. Per the germline V gene, CDR1 is SEHNR and CDR2 is FQNEAQ (reference sequence). With V trimmed by 8 bases and J by 8 bases, 11 bases remained unmatched. Written as DNA, the CDR3 is TGTGCCAGCCCTCACTCAGGGGGTTTCGGCTACACCTTC. Encoded protein: CASPHSGGFGYTF.

In this sample, this clone turned up a few times. The gene calls are TRBV10-2 and TRBJ1-1; TRBD1 matches 8 bases. CDR3 length: 15 amino acids. The germline V gene encodes CDR1 WSHSY and CDR2 SAAADI. The J segment lost 5 bases and the V segment lost 3 bases, leaving 8 bases of the junction unmatched. The CDR3 sequence is CASSDITGGLTEAFF. Here the CDR3 DNA reads TGCGCCAGCAGTGATATAACAGGGGGGTTAACTGAAGCTTTCTTT.

This chain joins TRBV15 and TRBJ1-1; TRBD1 aligns across 11 bases. The ends lost 4 bases at V and 11 bases at J; junction bases unmatched: 6. CDR1 and CDR2 from the germline V gene are LNHNV and YYDKDF (reference sequence). CDR3 size: 13 residues. CDR3 sequence: CATSMGQGVVAFF. CDR3 DNA: TGTGCCACCAGCATGGGACAGGGGGTCGTGGCTTTCTTT.

This clone was recorded a few times. This chain joins TRBV10-3 and TRBJ2-2; maybe TRBD2 (5 bases). V lost 7 bases to trimming and J lost 2 bases, with 8 bases between them. Per the germline V gene, CDR1 is ENHRY and CDR2 is SYGVKD. The CDR3 loop spans 13 amino acids. CDR3 protein: CAINPGNTGELFF. For the CDR3, the DNA is TGTGCCATCAATCCGGGAAACACCGGGGAGCTGTTTTTT.

This chain links TRBV9 with TRBJ2-7; no definite D call. Trimming took 5 bases from V and 3 from J, leaving 12 bases between them. The V gene's germline CDR1 is SGDLS and CDR2 YYNGEE. The CDR3 contains 13 residues. The CDR3 loop is CASSLDSNYEQYF. CDR3 nucleotides: TGTGCCAGCAGTCTAGATTCTAACTACGAGCAGTACTTC.

This chain joins TRBV7-2 and TRBJ2-1; D is unresolved. V shed 1 base and J shed 9 bases, with 13 bases lying between them. The CDR3 sequence is 14 residues long. Germline values: CDR1 SGHTA, CDR2 FQGNSA. The CDR3 sequence is CASSLVGPSPEQFF. CDR3 nucleotide sequence: TGTGCCAGCAGCTTAGTTGGCCCCTCTCCTGAGCAGTTCTTC.

The J gene is TRBJ2-1, the V gene TRBV9, with 9 bases aligning to TRBD2. The CDR3 is 17 amino acids. Trimming at V came to 1 base and at J to 4 bases, leaving 9 bases not matched to a gene. The germline gives CDR1 SGDLS, CDR2 YYNGEE. CDR3 in DNA: TGTGCCAGCAGCGTACCACCAGCGGGAGGATCTTACAATGAGCAGTTCTTC. As protein: CASSVPPAGGSYNEQFF.

This clone was detected only once. The chain carries TRBV6-5 and TRBJ2-1; D perhaps matches TRBD1 (6 bases). This CDR3 region has 14 residues. V was cut by 4 bases and J by 8 bases, with 15 bases left in between. Germline lookup yields CDR1 MNHEY and CDR2 SVGAGI. The CDR3: CASSSGTFLHEQFF. CDR3 in DNA: TGTGCCAGCAGTTCCGGGACATTTCTTCATGAGCAGTTCTTC.

The J gene is TRBJ1-4, the V gene TRBV7-9, with D maybe TRBD1 (5 bases). Trimming cost V 5 bases and J 8 bases, with 12 bases left between them. This CDR3 comprises 13 residues. From germline, CDR1 is SEHNR and CDR2 FQNEAQ (reference sequence). The CDR3 nucleotides read TGTGCCAGCAGCGGCTCAGGGCAGGAAAAACTGTTTTTT. Its translation is CASSGSGQEKLFF. Combining the CDR3 with reference TRBV7-9 and TRBJ1-4 gives the whole variable domain DTGVSQNPRHKITKRGQNVTFRCDPISEHNRLYWYRQTLGQGPEFLTYFQNEAQLEKSRLLSDRFSAERPKGSFSTLEIQRTEQGDSAMYLCASSGSGQEKLFFGSGTQLSVL.

V is TRBV29-1 and J is TRBJ2-3; 13 nucleotides agree with TRBD2. CDR3 size: 15 residues. Germline-derived CDR1 and CDR2 are SQVTM and ANQGSEA. V shed 6 bases, J shed 4 bases, and the junction held 7 bases outside the gene matches. This chain's CDR3 is CSVGGLAGVADTQYF. As DNA, the CDR3 is TGCAGCGTGGGCGGACTAGCGGGAGTGGCAGATACGCAGTATTTT.

This rearrangement joins TRBV3-1 (or the pseudogene TRBV3-2) to TRBJ1-5, with 9 bases fitting TRBD1. V shed 3 bases, J shed 10 bases, and the junction held 13 bases outside the gene matches. Germline assignment: CDR1 LGHDT and CDR2 YNNKEL (reference sequence). CDR3 length equals 16 residues. CDR3 region: CASSHSMTGGRHPQHF. The CDR3 DNA reads as TGTGCCAGCAGCCATTCCATGACAGGGGGGCGACATCCCCAGCATTTT.

CDR3 in DNA: TGCGCCAGCAGCTTGGACTCGACAGGGTATCAGCCCCAGCATTTT. Protein: CASSLDSTGYQPQHF. This chain joins TRBV5-1 and TRBJ1-5; 7 bases are a match to TRBD1. This CDR3 has 15 amino acids. V lost 0 bases and J lost 5; bases outside the gene matches: 5. Germline lookup yields CDR1 SGHRS and CDR2 YFSETQ.

The chain carries TRBV4-1 and TRBJ2-7; 8 nucleotides line up with TRBD1. V lost 5 bases and J lost 7; bases outside the gene matches: 7. CDR1 is MGHRA, CDR2 YSYEKL, per germline. The CDR3 has 13 amino acids. CDR3 protein: CASSKQGEEEQYF. The CDR3 DNA follows: TGCGCCAGCAGCAAACAGGGGGAAGAGGAGCAGTACTTC.

This chain uses TRBV14 with TRBJ2-5; possible D gene TRBD2, 7 bases. The V and J ends lost 0 bases and 5 bases respectively, with 16 bases between them. The CDR3 is 16 amino acids. Germline V gene lookup returns CDR1 SGHDN and CDR2 FVKESK. CDR3 in DNA: TGTGCCAGCAGCCAAGAAGCGAGGGGGGGCTTGGAGACCCAGTACTTC. It yields the protein CASSQEARGGLETQYF.